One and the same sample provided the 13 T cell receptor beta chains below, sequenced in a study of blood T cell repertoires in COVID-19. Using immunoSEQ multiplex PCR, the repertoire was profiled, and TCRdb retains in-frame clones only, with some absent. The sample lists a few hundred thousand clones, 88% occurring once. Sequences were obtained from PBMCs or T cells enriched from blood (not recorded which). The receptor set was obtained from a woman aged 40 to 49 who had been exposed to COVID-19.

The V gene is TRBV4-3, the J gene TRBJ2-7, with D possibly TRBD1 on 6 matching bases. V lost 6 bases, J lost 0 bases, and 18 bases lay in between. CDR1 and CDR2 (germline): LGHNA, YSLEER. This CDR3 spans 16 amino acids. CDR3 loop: CASRGKGQGSSYEQYV. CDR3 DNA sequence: TGCGCCAGCAGGGGAAAGGGCCAGGGGAGCTCCTACGAGCAGTACGTC.

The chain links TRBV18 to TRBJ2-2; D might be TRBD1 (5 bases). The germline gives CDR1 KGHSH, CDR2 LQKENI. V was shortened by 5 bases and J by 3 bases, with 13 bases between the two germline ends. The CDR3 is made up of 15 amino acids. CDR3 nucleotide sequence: TGTGCCAGCTCATTCCAGGGTTACGACACCGGGGAGCTGTTTTTT. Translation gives CASSFQGYDTGELFF. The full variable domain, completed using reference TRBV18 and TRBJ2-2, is NAGVMQNPRHLVRRRGQEARLRCSPMKGHSHVYWYRQLPEEGLKFMVYLQKENIIDESGMPKERFSAEFPKEGPSILRIQQVVRGDSAAYFCASSFQGYDTGELFFGEGSRLTVL.

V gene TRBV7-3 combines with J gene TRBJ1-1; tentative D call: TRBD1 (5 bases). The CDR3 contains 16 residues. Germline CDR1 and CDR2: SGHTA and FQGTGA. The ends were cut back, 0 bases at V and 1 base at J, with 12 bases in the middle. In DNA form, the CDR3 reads TGTGCCAGCAGCTTAACAAGGGGCAGAGGGAACACTGAAGCTTTCTTT. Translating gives CASSLTRGRGNTEAFF.

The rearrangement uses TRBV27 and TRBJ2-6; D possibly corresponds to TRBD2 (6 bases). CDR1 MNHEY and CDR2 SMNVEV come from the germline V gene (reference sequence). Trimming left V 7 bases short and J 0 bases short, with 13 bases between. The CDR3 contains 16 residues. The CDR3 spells CASTQHGGSGANVLTF. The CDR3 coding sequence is TGTGCCAGCACCCAACACGGGGGCTCTGGGGCCAACGTCCTGACTTTC.

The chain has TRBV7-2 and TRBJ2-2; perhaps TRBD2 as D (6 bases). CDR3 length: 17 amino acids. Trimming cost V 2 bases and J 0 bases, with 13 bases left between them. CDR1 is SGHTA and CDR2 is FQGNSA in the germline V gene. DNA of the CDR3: TGTGCCAGCAGCTTACGTCGTAGCGGAGCGAACACCGGGGAGCTGTTTTTT. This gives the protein CASSLRRSGANTGELFF.

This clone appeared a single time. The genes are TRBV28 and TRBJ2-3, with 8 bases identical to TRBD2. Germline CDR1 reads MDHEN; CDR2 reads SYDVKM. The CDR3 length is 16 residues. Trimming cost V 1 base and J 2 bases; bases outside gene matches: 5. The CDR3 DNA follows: TGTGCCAGCAGTTTATTTGGCGGGGGGACCACAGATACGCAGTATTTT. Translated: CASSLFGGGTTDTQYF. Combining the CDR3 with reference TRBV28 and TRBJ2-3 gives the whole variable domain DVKVTQSSRYLVKRTGEKVFLECVQDMDHENMFWYRQDPGLGLRLIYFSYDVKMKEKGDIPEGYSVSREKKERFSLILESASTNQTSMYLCASSLFGGGTTDTQYFGPGTRLTVL.

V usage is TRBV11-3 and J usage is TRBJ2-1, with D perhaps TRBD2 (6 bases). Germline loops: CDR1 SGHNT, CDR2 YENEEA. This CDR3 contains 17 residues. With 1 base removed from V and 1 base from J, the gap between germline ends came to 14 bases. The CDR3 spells CASSLGSGVGSYNEQFF. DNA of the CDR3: TGTGCCAGCAGCTTAGGATCGGGAGTTGGGTCCTACAATGAGCAGTTCTTC.

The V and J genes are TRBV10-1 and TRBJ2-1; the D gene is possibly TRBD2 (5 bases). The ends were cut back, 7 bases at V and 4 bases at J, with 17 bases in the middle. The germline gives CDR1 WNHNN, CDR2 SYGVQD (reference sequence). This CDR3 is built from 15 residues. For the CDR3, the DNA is TGCGCCAGCATCCGTAACAGCGGTGATTACAATGAGCAGTTCTTC. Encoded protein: CASIRNSGDYNEQFF.

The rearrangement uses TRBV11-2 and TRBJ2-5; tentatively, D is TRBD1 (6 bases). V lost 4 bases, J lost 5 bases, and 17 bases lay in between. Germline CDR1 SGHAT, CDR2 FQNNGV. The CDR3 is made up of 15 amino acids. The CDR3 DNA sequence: TGTGCCAGCAGCTCCCTTCAGGGGTTTTCGGAGACCCAGTACTTC. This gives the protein CASSSLQGFSETQYF.

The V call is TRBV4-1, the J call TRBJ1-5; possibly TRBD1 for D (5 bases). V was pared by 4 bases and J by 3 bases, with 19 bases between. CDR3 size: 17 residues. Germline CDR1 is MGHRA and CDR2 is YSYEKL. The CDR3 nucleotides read TGCGCCAGCAGCCGCAACCCTTCGGAAGGGGCCAATCAGCCCCAGCATTTT. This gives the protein CASSRNPSEGANQPQHF.

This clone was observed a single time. CDR3 nucleotides: TGTGCCAGTAGTATAGGTGTTGGCAGCTCCTACGAGCAGTACTTC. This gives the protein CASSIGVGSSYEQYF. The rearrangement links TRBV19 to TRBJ2-7; D unresolved. Germline lookup yields CDR1 LNHDA and CDR2 SQIVND (reference sequence). The CDR3 consists of 15 residues. Trimming removed 1 base from V and 0 bases from J, with 10 bases in between.

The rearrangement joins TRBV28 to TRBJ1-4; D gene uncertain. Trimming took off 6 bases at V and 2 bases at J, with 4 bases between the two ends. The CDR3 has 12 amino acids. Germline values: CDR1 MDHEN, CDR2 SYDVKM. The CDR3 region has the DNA TGTGCCAGCAGGCAGACTAATGAAAAACTGTTTTTT. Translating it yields CASRQTNEKLFF.

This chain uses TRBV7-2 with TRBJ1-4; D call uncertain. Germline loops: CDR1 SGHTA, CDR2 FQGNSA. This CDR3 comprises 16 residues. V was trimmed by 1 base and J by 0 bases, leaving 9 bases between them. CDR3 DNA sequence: TGTGCCAGCAGCTTAGACTTGAGAGCAACTAATGAAAAACTGTTTTTT. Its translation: CASSLDLRATNEKLFF. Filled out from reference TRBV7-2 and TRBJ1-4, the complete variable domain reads GAGVSQSPSNKVTEKGKDVELRCDPISGHTALYWYRQSLGQGLEFLIYFQGNSAPDKSGLPSDRFSAERTGGSVSTLTIQRTQQEDSAVYLCASSLDLRATNEKLFFGSGTQLSVL.